The sequence of this TCR beta chain was determined in a study of cytomegalovirus exposure and HLA in healthy donors. Study context: Some 87 million unique TCRs from HLA-typed donors were held in an early release of data.

The PCR used 60 Vbeta and 13 Jbeta primers. This table comes from immunoSEQ multiplex PCR, and its TCRdb copy is limited to in-frame clones, with some not included. The table lists 240,000 or so clones, about four fifths of them singletons. The sequence derives from a woman aged 40 to 50 in good health and CMV-seropositive. The source material was PBMCs.

The CDR3 is CASRKGTAVNQPQHF. CDR3 bases: TGTGCCAGCAGGAAGGGGACAGCGGTTAATCAGCCCCAGCATTTT. This chain links TRBV6-6 with TRBJ1-5, with 7 bases that match TRBD1. The J segment lost 4 bases and the V segment lost 6 bases, leaving 9 bases of the junction unmatched. Germline V gene lookup returns CDR1 MNHNY and CDR2 SVGAGI (reference sequence). CDR3 size: 15 residues.